Detailed here is one T cell receptor beta chain. The data were taken from a study of blood T cell repertoires in COVID-19. Across the study: Whether acute or convalescent, the COVID-19 samples came from the United States, Italy and Spain.

The protocol was immunoSEQ multiplex PCR, while the TCRdb copy is restricted to in-frame clones and leaves out a portion. The repertoire holds approximately 340,000 clones, with over 70% as singletons. Germline V lookup: CDR1 MDHEN, CDR2 SYDVKM. The V and J ends lost 3 bases and 5 bases respectively, with 12 bases between them. This CDR3 comprises 14 residues. Sequenced: peripheral blood. This clonotype was obtained from a man aged 25 to 45 with active or convalescent COVID-19. The chain employs TRBV28 and TRBJ2-3, with a possible D match to TRBD1 (6 bases). CDR3 protein: CASSFHREIDTQYF. CDR3 bases: TGTGCCAGCAGTTTCCACAGGGAGATAGATACGCAGTATTTT.